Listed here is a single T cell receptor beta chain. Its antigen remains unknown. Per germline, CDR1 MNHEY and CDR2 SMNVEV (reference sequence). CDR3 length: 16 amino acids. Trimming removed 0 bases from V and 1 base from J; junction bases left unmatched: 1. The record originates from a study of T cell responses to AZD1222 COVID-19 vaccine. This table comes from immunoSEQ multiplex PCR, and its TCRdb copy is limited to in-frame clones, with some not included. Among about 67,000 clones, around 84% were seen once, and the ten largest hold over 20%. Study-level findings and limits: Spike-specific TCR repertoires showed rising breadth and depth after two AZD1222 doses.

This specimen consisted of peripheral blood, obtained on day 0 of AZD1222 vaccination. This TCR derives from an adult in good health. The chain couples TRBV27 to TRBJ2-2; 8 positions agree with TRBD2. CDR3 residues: CASSLSTSGNTGELFF. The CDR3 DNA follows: TGTGCCAGCAGTTTATCCACTAGCGGGAACACCGGGGAGCTGTTTTTT.